This is a list of T cell receptor beta chains from one sample in a study of T cell responses to AZD1222 COVID-19 vaccine. Clones were sequenced by immunoSEQ multiplex PCR, and TCRdb holds only the in-frame ones, with some missing. The table shows roughly 40,000 clones, with approximately 88% occurring only once. The source material was peripheral blood, sampled 28 days after the second AZD1222 dose. These receptors were taken from an adult who received the AZD1222 COVID-19 vaccine. The CDR3 runs from the conserved cysteine through the conserved F or W. The D gene is left open where the match is weak. For some rows the clone size is stated as once, few or many, or as a class when expanded; others skip it.

j_gene: TRBJ1-1
v_gene: TRBV18
len: 13
d_gene: NA
abundance: NA
CDR3aa: CASSQTRTDEAFF
CDR3nt: TGTGCCAGCTCACAAACGAGGACGGATGAAGCTTTCTTT

j_gene: TRBJ1-2
v_gene: TRBV7-9
len: 12
d_gene: NA
abundance: NA
CDR3aa: CASSLATDGYTF
CDR3nt: TGTGCCAGCAGCTTAGCTACAGATGGCTACACCTTC

j_gene: TRBJ2-1
v_gene: TRBV29-1
len: 14
d_gene: TRBD2
abundance: NA
CDR3aa: CSLTAGFSYNEQFF
CDR3nt: TGCAGCCTAACAGCGGGATTCTCCTACAATGAGCAGTTCTTC

j_gene: TRBJ1-1
v_gene: TRBV29-1
len: 13
d_gene: TRBD1
abundance: NA
CDR3aa: CSGRQGGGTEAFF
CDR3nt: TGCAGCGGACGACAGGGCGGAGGCACTGAAGCTTTCTTT

j_gene: TRBJ2-1
v_gene: TRBV7-2
len: 13
d_gene: NA
abundance: NA
CDR3aa: CASSNSRDNEQFF
CDR3nt: TGTGCCAGCAGCAATTCCAGGGACAATGAGCAGTTCTTC

j_gene: TRBJ1-1
v_gene: TRBV30
len: 13
d_gene: TRBD1
abundance: NA
CDR3aa: CAWSRGPSTEAFF
CDR3nt: TGTGCCTGGAGCAGGGGGCCGAGCACTGAAGCTTTCTTT

j_gene: TRBJ2-7
v_gene: TRBV7-2
len: 15
d_gene: TRBD1
abundance: NA
CDR3aa: CASSSQGRVSYEQYF
CDR3nt: TGTGCCAGCAGCTCACAGGGGCGCGTATCCTACGAGCAGTACTTC

j_gene: TRBJ1-6
v_gene: TRBV15
len: 15
d_gene: TRBD1
abundance: NA
CDR3aa: CATSRDGTGASPLHF
CDR3nt: TGTGCCACCAGCAGAGACGGGACAGGGGCTTCACCCCTCCACTTT

j_gene: TRBJ2-5
v_gene: TRBV19
len: 12
d_gene: NA
abundance: NA
CDR3aa: CASSTLSETQYF
CDR3nt: TGTGCCAGTAGTACCCTCTCGGAGACCCAGTACTTC

j_gene: TRBJ1-2
v_gene: TRBV5-1
len: 14
d_gene: TRBD1
abundance: NA
CDR3aa: CASSIGQDWHGYTF
CDR3nt: TGCGCCAGCAGCATCGGACAGGACTGGCATGGCTACACCTTC

j_gene: TRBJ2-7
v_gene: TRBV12-5
len: 14
d_gene: TRBD1
abundance: NA
CDR3aa: CASGLAGGDYEQYF
CDR3nt: TGTGCTAGTGGTTTGGCAGGGGGTGACTACGAGCAGTACTTC

j_gene: TRBJ2-7
v_gene: TRBV19
len: 15
d_gene: TRBD1
abundance: once
CDR3aa: CASSIGQGGNYEQYF
CDR3nt: TGTGCCAGTAGTATCGGACAGGGAGGTAACTACGAGCAGTACTTC

j_gene: TRBJ2-1
v_gene: TRBV19
len: 18
d_gene: TRBD2
abundance: NA
CDR3aa: CASSIWGLAVPRDNEQFF
CDR3nt: TGTGCCAGTAGTATTTGGGGACTAGCGGTTCCTCGAGACAATGAGCAGTTCTTC

j_gene: TRBJ2-3
v_gene: TRBV13
len: 15
d_gene: TRBD2
abundance: NA
CDR3aa: CASSSGRGAMDTQYF
CDR3nt: TGTGCCAGCAGCTCCGGGAGGGGGGCCATGGATACGCAGTATTTT

j_gene: TRBJ2-7
v_gene: TRBV11-2
len: 12
d_gene: NA
abundance: NA
CDR3aa: CASSVQMGQQYF
CDR3nt: TGTGCCAGCAGTGTACAGATGGGACAGCAGTACTTC

j_gene: TRBJ1-1
v_gene: TRBV21-1
len: 14
d_gene: NA
abundance: few
CDR3aa: CASSKGGTLGEAFF
CDR3nt: TGTGCCAGCAGCAAAGGGGGGACCCTTGGGGAAGCTTTCTTT

j_gene: TRBJ1-5
v_gene: TRBV7-2
len: 18
d_gene: TRBD1
abundance: NA
CDR3aa: CASSLRSGTGQINQPQHF
CDR3nt: TGTGCCAGCAGCTTAAGGTCCGGGACAGGGCAAATCAATCAGCCCCAGCATTTT

j_gene: TRBJ1-4
v_gene: TRBV4-1
len: 12
d_gene: NA
abundance: NA
CDR3aa: CASSQDRTGLFF
CDR3nt: TGCGCCAGCAGCCAAGATAGGACGGGACTGTTTTTT

j_gene: TRBJ1-2
v_gene: TRBV19
len: 14
d_gene: NA
abundance: NA
CDR3aa: CASRVTERLGGYTF
CDR3nt: TGTGCCAGTAGGGTGACGGAGAGACTTGGGGGCTACACCTTC

j_gene: TRBJ2-7
v_gene: TRBV19
len: 15
d_gene: NA
abundance: NA
CDR3aa: CASSIDIRASYEQYF
CDR3nt: TGTGCCAGTAGTATTGACATTAGAGCCTCCTACGAGCAGTACTTC

j_gene: TRBJ1-1
v_gene: TRBV29-1
len: 15
d_gene: TRBD1
abundance: NA
CDR3aa: CSVENPIRDRVKAFF
CDR3nt: TGCAGCGTAGAAAATCCGATCCGGGACAGGGTAAAAGCTTTCTTT

j_gene: TRBJ2-5
v_gene: TRBV4-1
len: 13
d_gene: NA
abundance: NA
CDR3aa: CASSQWGQETQYF
CDR3nt: TGCGCCAGCAGCCAATGGGGACAAGAGACCCAGTACTTC

j_gene: TRBJ2-2
v_gene: TRBV9
len: 12
d_gene: NA
abundance: NA
CDR3aa: CASSLNTGELFF
CDR3nt: TGTGCCAGCAGCCTTAACACCGGGGAGCTGTTTTTT

j_gene: TRBJ1-1
v_gene: TRBV10-3
len: 14
d_gene: NA
abundance: NA
CDR3aa: CAISVDGQNTEAFF
CDR3nt: TGTGCCATCAGTGTCGACGGCCAGAACACTGAAGCTTTCTTT

j_gene: TRBJ2-6
v_gene: TRBV5-1
len: 16
d_gene: NA
abundance: NA
CDR3aa: CASSLEQRTGANVLTF
CDR3nt: TGCGCCAGCAGCTTGGAGCAGCGGACTGGGGCCAACGTCCTGACTTTC

j_gene: TRBJ2-7
v_gene: TRBV9
len: 14
d_gene: NA
abundance: NA
CDR3aa: CASSVTLDTYEQYF
CDR3nt: TGTGCCAGCAGCGTAACCTTGGACACCTACGAGCAGTACTTC

j_gene: TRBJ1-2
v_gene: TRBV12-3/TRBV12-4
len: 11
d_gene: NA
abundance: few
CDR3aa: CASRGFYGYTF
CDR3nt: TGTGCCAGCAGGGGATTCTATGGCTACACCTTC

j_gene: TRBJ1-1
v_gene: TRBV18
len: 16
d_gene: TRBD1
abundance: NA
CDR3aa: CASSLWTGMGITEAFF
CDR3nt: TGTGCCAGCTCACTATGGACAGGGATGGGGATCACTGAAGCTTTCTTT

j_gene: TRBJ2-2
v_gene: TRBV12-3/TRBV12-4
len: 13
d_gene: NA
abundance: NA
CDR3aa: CASRRTNTGELFF
CDR3nt: TGTGCCAGCAGACGGACGAACACCGGGGAGCTGTTTTTT

j_gene: TRBJ2-7
v_gene: TRBV9
len: 12
d_gene: NA
abundance: NA
CDR3aa: CASSSQGREQYF
CDR3nt: TGTGCCAGCAGCTCCCAAGGACGCGAGCAGTACTTC